One sample yielded the 32 T cell receptor beta chains listed below, sequenced in a study of blood T cell repertoires in COVID-19. Sequencing was performed with immunoSEQ multiplex PCR; in TCRdb, only in-frame clones are kept and a portion is missing. Of roughly 200,000 clones in the sample, more than 80% are singletons; the top ten hold 0.95% to 1.5%. Specimen: PBMCs or T cells enriched from blood (not recorded which). The receptors stem from a young man who had recovered from COVID-19.

The chain uses TRBV29-1 and TRBJ2-3; no clear D. Deletions cut 7 bases from V and 6 bases from J, with 11 bases between. Germline lookup yields CDR1 SQVTM and CDR2 ANQGSEA. The length of the CDR3 is 11 residues. The chain's CDR3 is CSAAPTDTQYF. The CDR3 coding sequence is TGCAGCGCCGCCCCCACTGATACGCAGTATTTT.

This rearrangement joins TRBV19 to TRBJ1-6, with D possibly matching TRBD1 (5 bases). The germline gives CDR1 LNHDA, CDR2 SQIVND (reference sequence). CDR3 length: 16 residues. Trimming took off 2 bases at V and 4 bases at J, with 12 bases between the two ends. The CDR3, as DNA: TGTGCCAGTAGTATACCGGCGGGACGGTATAATTCACCCCTCCACTTT. Its protein is CASSIPAGRYNSPLHF.

The chain couples TRBV30 to TRBJ2-7, with 11 bases identical to TRBD1. CDR3 length: 12 residues. CDR1 and CDR2 (germline): GTSNPN, SVGIG (reference sequence). The junction had 3 bases not matched to a gene; V was cut back by 5 bases and J by 6 bases. The CDR3 DNA sequence: TGTGCCTGGGGACAGGGGGCGTCCGAGCAGTACTTC. The encoded protein is CAWGQGASEQYF.

The chain joins TRBV7-2 to TRBJ2-3; D is uncertain. Germline V CDR1 and CDR2: SGHTA, FQGNSA. The V gene lost 5 bases and the J gene lost 3 bases, with 9 bases spanning the gap. This CDR3 is built from 13 residues. CDR3 amino acids: CASSPQLTDTQYF. As DNA, the CDR3 is TGTGCCAGCAGCCCCCAACTTACAGATACGCAGTATTTT.

CDR3 sequence reads: CASSLALAEETQYF. CDR3 bases: TGTGCCAGCAGCTTAGCACTAGCGGAAGAGACCCAGTACTTC. The J gene is TRBJ2-5, the V gene TRBV11-2; 8 nucleotides line up with TRBD2. The CDR3 runs 14 residues. V lost 1 base and J lost 3; bases outside the gene matches: 1. Germline values: CDR1 SGHAT, CDR2 FQNNGV.

The chain has TRBV5-6 and TRBJ1-6; 9 bases map to TRBD1. The CDR3 is 15 amino acids. The junction had 16 bases not matched to a gene; V was cut back by 5 bases and J by 16 bases. CDR1 is SGHDT, CDR2 YYEEEE, per germline. The CDR3 sequence is CASSVTGTGKEELHF. The DNA of the CDR3 is TGTGCCAGCAGTGTGACCGGGACAGGGAAGGAAGAGCTCCACTTT. Variable domain in full (rest from reference TRBV5-6 and TRBJ1-6): DAGVTQSPTHLIKTRGQQVTLRCSPKSGHDTVSWYQQALGQGPQFIFQYYEEEERQRGNFPDRFSGHQFPNYSSELNVNALLLGDSALYLCASSVTGTGKEELHFGNGTRLTVT.

The chain has TRBV6-5 and TRBJ1-2, with a tentative D call TRBD1 (5 bases). Germline lookup yields CDR1 MNHEY and CDR2 SVGAGI. This CDR3 is 14 amino acids long. The V end lost 4 bases, the J end lost 3 bases, and 12 bases lay between the germline ends. The DNA of the CDR3 is TGTGCCAGCAGTTCGACAGTGGGCCACTATGGCTACACCTTC. Its translation: CASSSTVGHYGYTF.

The chain's CDR3 is CAISESGLARLYEQYF. The CDR3 DNA follows: TGTGCCATCAGTGAGTCGGGACTAGCGCGGCTCTACGAGCAGTACTTC. The rearrangement joins TRBV10-3 to TRBJ2-7; TRBD2 matches 10 bases. The CDR3 totals 16 residues. Germline loops: CDR1 ENHRY, CDR2 SYGVKD. Trimming removed 0 bases from V and 3 bases from J; junction bases left unmatched: 5.

This clone appeared once. Different DNA sequences within this sample yield the same CDR3. The chain employs TRBV19 and TRBJ2-7, with TRBD1 identical over 9 bases. Germline CDR1 reads LNHDA; CDR2 reads SQIVND (reference sequence). With 3 bases clipped from V and 2 bases from J, the junction kept 5 bases outside the gene matches. The CDR3 runs 15 residues. The CDR3 DNA sequence: TGTGCCAGTAGTATCTCGGGACAGGGTCCCTACGAGCAGTACTTC. Translation gives CASSISGQGPYEQYF. The whole variable domain, filled in from reference TRBV19 and TRBJ2-7, reads DGGITQSPKYLFRKEGQNVTLSCEQNLNHDAMYWYRQDPGQGLRLIYYSQIVNDFQKGDIAEGYSVSREKKESFPLTVTSAQKNPTAFYLCASSISGQGPYEQYFGPGTRLTVT.

The CDR3 sequence is CASSTRDSNTEAFF. CDR3 coding DNA: TGCGCCAGCAGCACAAGGGACAGCAACACTGAAGCTTTCTTT. The V and J genes are TRBV5-1 and TRBJ1-1; TRBD1 matches at 7 bases. CDR3 length: 14 amino acids. CDR1 is SGHRS, CDR2 YFSETQ, per germline. The V gene end was trimmed by 4 bases and the J gene end by 2 bases; junction bases not matched to a gene: 5. Drawing the rest from reference TRBV5-1 and TRBJ1-1, the complete variable domain is KAGVTQTPRYLIKTRGQQVTLSCSPISGHRSVSWYQQTPGQGLQFLFEYFSETQRNKGNFPGRFSGRQFSNSRSEMNVSTLELGDSALYLCASSTRDSNTEAFFGQGTRLTVV.

This chain links TRBV9 with TRBJ2-1, with D possibly being TRBD2 (5 bases). The CDR3 spans 16 residues. V lost 3 bases to trimming and J lost 0 bases, with 13 bases between them. From germline, CDR1 is SGDLS and CDR2 YYNGEE. The CDR3 nucleotides are TGTGCCAGCAGCGCCGGGGTTGGAGGCTCCTACAATGAGCAGTTCTTC. Protein: CASSAGVGGSYNEQFF. The full variable domain, with the rest looked up from reference TRBV9 and TRBJ2-1, is DSGVTQTPKHLITATGQRVTLRCSPRSGDLSVYWYQQSLDQGLQFLIQYYNGEERAKGNILERFSAQQFPDLHSELNLSSLELGDSALYFCASSAGVGGSYNEQFFGPGTRLTVL.

This rearrangement joins TRBV5-4 to TRBJ2-1; D perhaps matches TRBD2 (7 bases). Germline V gene data show CDR1 as SGHNT and CDR2 as YYREEE (reference sequence). This CDR3 has 17 amino acids. V lost 3 bases and J 6 bases, leaving 22 bases between the germline ends. The CDR3 here is CASSSPGRGALGNEQFF. The CDR3 DNA reads TGTGCCAGCAGCTCTCCCGGTCGGGGGGCTCTGGGCAATGAGCAGTTCTTC. The full variable domain, its missing parts supplied by reference TRBV5-4 and TRBJ2-1, is ETGVTQSPTHLIKTRGQQVTLRCSSQSGHNTVSWYQQALGQGPQFIFQYYREEENGRGNFPPRFSGLQFPNYSSELNVNALELDDSALYLCASSSPGRGALGNEQFFGPGTRLTVL.

This clone has only one observation. The CDR3 spells CASSLLGQSLSGNTIYF. The CDR3 coding sequence is TGTGCCAGCAGTTTATTAGGACAGTCCCTCTCTGGAAACACCATATATTTT. The chain links TRBV28 to TRBJ1-3, with D possibly being TRBD1 (6 bases). CDR1 is MDHEN and CDR2 is SYDVKM in the germline V gene. This CDR3 has 17 amino acids. Trimming cost V 1 base and J 0 bases, with 13 bases left between them.

The rearrangement joins TRBV11-2 to TRBJ1-4; 7 nucleotides agree with TRBD1. The CDR3 length is 14 residues. Germline V gene lookup returns CDR1 SGHAT and CDR2 FQNNGV. With 2 bases clipped from V and 8 bases from J, the junction kept 5 bases outside the gene matches. Written as DNA, the CDR3 is TGTGCCAGCAGCTTAACAGGGGCAGGGGAAAAACTGTTTTTT. Protein sequence: CASSLTGAGEKLFF. The entire variable domain, with the rest obtained from reference TRBV11-2 and TRBJ1-4, is as follows: EAGVAQSPRYKIIEKRQSVAFWCNPISGHATLYWYQQILGQGPKLLIQFQNNGVVDDSQLPKDRFSAERLKGVDSTLKIQPAKLEDSAVYLCASSLTGAGEKLFFGSGTQLSVL.

This clone was seen just once. The chain carries TRBV24-1 and TRBJ2-2, with 11 bases fitting TRBD1. The CDR3 is 16 residues long. J gave up 6 bases and V 3 bases, and 5 bases lay outside the gene matches. Germline CDR1 and CDR2: KGHDR and SFDVKD. In nucleotides, the CDR3 is TGTGCCACCAGTGATCTAGCGGGACAGGGGGCCGGGGAGCTGTTTTTT. It translates to CATSDLAGQGAGELFF.

The rearrangement uses TRBV28 and TRBJ2-2; D unclear. Germline V gene data show CDR1 as MDHEN and CDR2 as SYDVKM. The CDR3 runs 11 residues. V lost 7 bases, J lost 4 bases, and 4 bases lay in between. CDR3 coding DNA: TGTGCCAGCACCCTCACCGGGGAGCTGTTTTTT. This codes for CASTLTGELFF. Variable domain in full (rest from reference TRBV28 and TRBJ2-2): DVKVTQSSRYLVKRTGEKVFLECVQDMDHENMFWYRQDPGLGLRLIYFSYDVKMKEKGDIPEGYSVSREKKERFSLILESASTNQTSMYLCASTLTGELFFGEGSRLTVL.

This chain connects TRBV9 to TRBJ1-6; TRBD1 might be the D (5 bases). CDR1 SGDLS and CDR2 YYNGEE come from the germline V gene. The V end was cut by 2 bases, the J end by 7 bases, with 13 bases between. The CDR3 loop spans 15 amino acids. CDR3 sequence reads: CASSVEGAGNSPLHF. The CDR3 DNA follows: TGTGCCAGCAGCGTGGAAGGGGCGGGAAATTCACCCCTCCACTTT.

V and J are TRBV6-5 and TRBJ1-2; 7 bases are shared with TRBD1. The CDR3 is 14 residues long. CDR1 MNHEY and CDR2 SVGAGI come from the germline V gene. V gave up 6 bases and J gave up 6 bases; unmatched junction bases: 10. CDR3 residues: CASSLDRAVNGYTF. The CDR3 region has the DNA TGTGCCAGCAGCTTAGACAGGGCAGTTAATGGCTACACCTTC.

CDR3 DNA sequence: TGCGCCAGCAGCCGGCGGGTAGCGGGAGTCCCAGATACGCAGTATTTT. Amino acid sequence: CASSRRVAGVPDTQYF. The J gene is TRBJ2-3, the V gene TRBV5-1; 9 positions match TRBD2. This CDR3 comprises 16 residues. Trimming at V came to 4 bases and at J to 4 bases, leaving 10 bases not matched to a gene. Looked up from germline, CDR1 is SGHRS and CDR2 is YFSETQ.

This clone appeared a single time. The chain is built from TRBV5-4 and TRBJ1-2; perhaps TRBD1 as D (5 bases). With 0 bases removed from V and 4 bases from J, the gap between germline ends came to 10 bases. The length of the CDR3 is 14 residues. Germline assignment: CDR1 SGHNT and CDR2 YYREEE (reference sequence). The CDR3, as DNA: TGTGCCAGCAGCTTGGAGGGGCTTGGCTATGGCTACACCTTC. Amino acid sequence: CASSLEGLGYGYTF.

The J gene is TRBJ2-7, the V gene TRBV4-3; perhaps TRBD1 as D (6 bases). Per the germline V gene, CDR1 is LGHNA and CDR2 is YSLEER. This CDR3 region has 15 residues. V was clipped by 2 bases and J by 2 bases, with 13 bases between them. Written as DNA, the CDR3 is TGCGCCAGCAGCCAACCAGGACAGCCGCCCTACGAGCAGTACTTC. It is translated as CASSQPGQPPYEQYF.

This chain connects TRBV5-4 to TRBJ1-1; no clear D gene. Germline CDR1 reads SGHNT; CDR2 reads YYREEE (reference sequence). The CDR3 length is 15 residues. Trimming removed 0 bases at V and 1 base at J, with 10 bases between. CDR3 residues: CASSLAGHTNTEAFF. As DNA, the CDR3 is TGTGCCAGCAGCTTGGCTGGGCATACGAACACTGAAGCTTTCTTT.

This clone appeared once. The chain has TRBV24-1 and TRBJ2-2; D is undetermined. The CDR3 runs to 12 residues. V was pared by 8 bases and J by 1 base, with 4 bases between. CDR1 KGHDR and CDR2 SFDVKD come from the germline V gene. The CDR3: CATNGNTGELFF. The DNA for the CDR3 is TGTGCCACCAACGGGAACACCGGGGAGCTGTTTTTT.

This chain connects TRBV19 to TRBJ1-2; D remains unclear. This CDR3 is built from 14 residues. The ends were cut back, 5 bases at V and 6 bases at J, with 16 bases in the middle. Germline values: CDR1 LNHDA, CDR2 SQIVND (reference sequence). The CDR3 DNA follows: TGTGCCAGTAGTCTACCGACACTCGTGGATGGCTACACCTTC. Protein product: CASSLPTLVDGYTF.

DNA of the CDR3: TGTGCCAGCAGCCGACCGAACGAGGTCGAGCAGTACTTC. It is translated as CASSRPNEVEQYF. This chain uses TRBV6-5 with TRBJ2-7, with D unclear. Germline lookup yields CDR1 MNHEY and CDR2 SVGAGI. The CDR3 is made up of 13 amino acids. The V end lost 6 bases, the J end lost 6 bases, and 15 bases lay between the germline ends.

This clone was observed once. The V gene is TRBV7-2, the J gene TRBJ2-1; 7 bases are a match to TRBD2. The length of the CDR3 is 14 residues. V was pared by 2 bases and J by 5 bases, with 3 bases of the junction left unmatched. Germline CDR1 SGHTA, CDR2 FQGNSA. This CDR3 is CASSLRGVDNEQFF. CDR3 DNA: TGTGCCAGCAGCTTACGGGGGGTAGACAATGAGCAGTTCTTC.

This chain connects TRBV11-2 to TRBJ2-3, with 10 bases matching TRBD2. The CDR3 extends over 17 amino acids. Germline V lookup: CDR1 SGHAT, CDR2 FQNNGV. V was clipped by 3 bases and J by 5 bases; unmatched bases: 11. The CDR3 region has the DNA TGTGCCAGCAGCTTGGGGGGCCTAGCGGGAGAAGGAGATACGCAGTATTTT. It is translated as CASSLGGLAGEGDTQYF.

The chain is built from TRBV24-1 and TRBJ1-2; weak D call: TRBD1 (5 bases). Trimming left V 4 bases short and J 3 bases short, with 14 bases between. This CDR3 has 15 amino acids. Germline CDR1 KGHDR, CDR2 SFDVKD. CDR3 coding DNA: TGTGCCACCAGTGACCCCGGGGGAGGGGACTATGGCTACACCTTC. Protein product: CATSDPGGGDYGYTF.

A single count supports this clone. The chain uses TRBV11-2 and TRBJ2-7, with 9 bases matching TRBD2. V was clipped by 1 base and J by 3 bases; unmatched bases: 4. The CDR3 totals 15 residues. The V gene's germline CDR1 is SGHAT and CDR2 FQNNGV. The CDR3 sequence is CASSLGPSGVYEQYF. CDR3 DNA: TGTGCCAGCAGCTTAGGTCCTAGCGGGGTCTACGAGCAGTACTTC.

This clone has a handful of counts. CDR3 DNA sequence: TGTGCCTGGGAATCGGGCTCTGGAAACACCATATATTTT. Its translation is CAWESGSGNTIYF. This chain links TRBV30 with TRBJ1-3; unclear D gene. Trimming took off 5 bases at V and 0 bases at J, with 8 bases between the two ends. Germline values: CDR1 GTSNPN, CDR2 SVGIG (reference sequence). The CDR3 loop spans 13 amino acids.

This clone was found once. J is TRBJ1-3 and V is TRBV11-2; D unresolved. The V gene's germline CDR1 is SGHAT and CDR2 FQNNGV. The V gene lost 5 bases and the J gene lost 0 bases, with 14 bases spanning the gap. The CDR3 totals 16 residues. The CDR3 loop is CASSPIRGSSGNTIYF. The CDR3 nucleotides are TGTGCCAGCAGCCCAATCCGCGGGAGCTCTGGAAACACCATATATTTT.

On this clone itself: Other nucleotide sequences from this sample produce the same CDR3. CDR3: CAWSGGMNTEAFF. The DNA of the CDR3 is TGTGCCTGGAGCGGGGGAATGAACACTGAAGCTTTCTTT. The chain couples TRBV30 to TRBJ1-1; a possible D gene is TRBD1 (5 bases). The length of the CDR3 is 13 residues. V lost 3 bases to trimming and J lost 0 bases, with 8 bases between them. Per the germline V gene, CDR1 is GTSNPN and CDR2 is SVGIG (reference sequence).